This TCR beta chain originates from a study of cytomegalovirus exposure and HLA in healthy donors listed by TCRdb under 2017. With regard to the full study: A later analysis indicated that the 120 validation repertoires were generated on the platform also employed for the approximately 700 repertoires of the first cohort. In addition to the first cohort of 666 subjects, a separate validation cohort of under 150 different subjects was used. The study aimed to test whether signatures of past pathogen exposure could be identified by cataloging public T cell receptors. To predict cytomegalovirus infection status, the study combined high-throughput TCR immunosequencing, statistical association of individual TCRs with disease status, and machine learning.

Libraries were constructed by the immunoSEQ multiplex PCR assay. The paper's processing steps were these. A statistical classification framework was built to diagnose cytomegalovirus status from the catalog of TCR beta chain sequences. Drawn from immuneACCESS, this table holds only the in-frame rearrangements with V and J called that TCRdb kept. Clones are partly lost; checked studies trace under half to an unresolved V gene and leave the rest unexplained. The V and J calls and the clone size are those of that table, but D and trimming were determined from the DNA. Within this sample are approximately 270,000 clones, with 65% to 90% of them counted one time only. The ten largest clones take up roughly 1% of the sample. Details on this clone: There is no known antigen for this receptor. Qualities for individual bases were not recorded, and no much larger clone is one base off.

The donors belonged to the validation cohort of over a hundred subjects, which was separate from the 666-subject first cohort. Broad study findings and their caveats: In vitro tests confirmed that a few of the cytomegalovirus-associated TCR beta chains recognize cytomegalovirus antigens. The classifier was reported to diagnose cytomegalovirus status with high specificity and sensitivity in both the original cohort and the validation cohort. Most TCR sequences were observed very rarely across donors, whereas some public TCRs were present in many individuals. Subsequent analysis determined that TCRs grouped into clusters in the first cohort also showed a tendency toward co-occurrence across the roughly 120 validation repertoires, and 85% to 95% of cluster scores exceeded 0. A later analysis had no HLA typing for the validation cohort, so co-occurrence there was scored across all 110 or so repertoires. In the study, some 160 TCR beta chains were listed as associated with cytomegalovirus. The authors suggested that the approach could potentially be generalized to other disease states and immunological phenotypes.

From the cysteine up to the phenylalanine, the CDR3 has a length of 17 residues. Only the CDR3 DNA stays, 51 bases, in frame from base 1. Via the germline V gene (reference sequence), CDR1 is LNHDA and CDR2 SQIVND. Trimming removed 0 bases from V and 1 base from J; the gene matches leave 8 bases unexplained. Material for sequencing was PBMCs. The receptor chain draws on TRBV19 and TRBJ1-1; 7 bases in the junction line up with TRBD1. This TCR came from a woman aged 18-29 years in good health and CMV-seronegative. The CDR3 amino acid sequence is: CASSIDRWTGRNTEAFF. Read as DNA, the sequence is TGTGCCAGTAGTATAGATCGATGGACAGGACGGAACACTGAAGCTTTCTTT.